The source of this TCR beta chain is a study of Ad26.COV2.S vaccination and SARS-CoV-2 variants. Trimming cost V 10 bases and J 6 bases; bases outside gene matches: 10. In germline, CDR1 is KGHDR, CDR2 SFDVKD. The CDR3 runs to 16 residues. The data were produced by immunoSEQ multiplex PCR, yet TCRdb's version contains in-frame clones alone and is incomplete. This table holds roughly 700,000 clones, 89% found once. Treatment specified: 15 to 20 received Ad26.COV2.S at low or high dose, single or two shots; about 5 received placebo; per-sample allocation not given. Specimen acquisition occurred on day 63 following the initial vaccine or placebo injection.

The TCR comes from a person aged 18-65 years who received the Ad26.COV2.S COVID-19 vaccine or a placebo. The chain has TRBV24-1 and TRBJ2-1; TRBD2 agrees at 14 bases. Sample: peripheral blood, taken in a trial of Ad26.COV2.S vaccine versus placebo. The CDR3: CATGTSGRGGVNEQFF. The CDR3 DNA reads TGTGCCACGGGGACTAGCGGGAGAGGTGGAGTCAATGAGCAGTTCTTC.